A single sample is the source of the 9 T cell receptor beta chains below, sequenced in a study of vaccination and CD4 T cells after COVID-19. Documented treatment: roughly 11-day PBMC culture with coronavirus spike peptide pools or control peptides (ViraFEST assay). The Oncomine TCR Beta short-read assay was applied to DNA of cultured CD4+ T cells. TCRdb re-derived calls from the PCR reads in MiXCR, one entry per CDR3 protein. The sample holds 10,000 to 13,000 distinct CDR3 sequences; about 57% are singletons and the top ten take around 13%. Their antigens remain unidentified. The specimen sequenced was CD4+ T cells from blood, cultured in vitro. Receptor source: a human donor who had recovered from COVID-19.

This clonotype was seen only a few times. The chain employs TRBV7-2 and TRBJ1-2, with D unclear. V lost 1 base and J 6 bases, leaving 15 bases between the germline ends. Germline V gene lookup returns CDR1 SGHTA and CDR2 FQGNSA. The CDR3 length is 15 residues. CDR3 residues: CASSLEPAGFDGYTF. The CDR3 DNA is TGTGCCAGCAGCTTAGAACCAGCCGGATTTGATGGCTACACCTTC.

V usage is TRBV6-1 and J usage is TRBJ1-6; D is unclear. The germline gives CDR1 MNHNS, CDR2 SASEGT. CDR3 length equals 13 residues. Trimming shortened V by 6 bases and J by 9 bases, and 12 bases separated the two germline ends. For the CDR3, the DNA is TGTGCCAGCAGGCCCCGGGGTGGTTCACCCCTCCACTTT. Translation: CASRPRGGSPLHF.

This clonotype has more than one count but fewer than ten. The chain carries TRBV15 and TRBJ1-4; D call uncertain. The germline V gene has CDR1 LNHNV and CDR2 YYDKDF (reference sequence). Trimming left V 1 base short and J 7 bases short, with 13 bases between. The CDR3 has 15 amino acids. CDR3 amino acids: CATSRVVTRGEKLFF. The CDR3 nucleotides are TGTGCCACCAGCAGAGTCGTGACGCGTGGTGAAAAACTGTTTTTT.

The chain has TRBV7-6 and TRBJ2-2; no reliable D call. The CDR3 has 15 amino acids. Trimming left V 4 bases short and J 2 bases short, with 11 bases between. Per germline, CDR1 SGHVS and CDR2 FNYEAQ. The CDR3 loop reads CASSSFRRNTGELFF. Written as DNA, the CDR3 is TGTGCCAGCAGCTCCTTTCGGCGCAACACCGGGGAGCTGTTTTTT.

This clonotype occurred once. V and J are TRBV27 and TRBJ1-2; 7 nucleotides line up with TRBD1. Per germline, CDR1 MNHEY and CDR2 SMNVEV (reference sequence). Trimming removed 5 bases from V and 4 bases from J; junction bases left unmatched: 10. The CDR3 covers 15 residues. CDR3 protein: CASSTSRQGRYGYTF. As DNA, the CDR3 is TGTGCCAGCAGTACCTCGCGACAGGGACGCTATGGCTACACCTTC.

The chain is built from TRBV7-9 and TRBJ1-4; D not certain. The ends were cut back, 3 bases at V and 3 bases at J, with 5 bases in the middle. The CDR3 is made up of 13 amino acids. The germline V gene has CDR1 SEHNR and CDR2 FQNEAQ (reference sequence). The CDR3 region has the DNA TGTGCCAGCAGCTTTTCCCCTAATGAAAAACTGTTTTTT. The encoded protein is CASSFSPNEKLFF.

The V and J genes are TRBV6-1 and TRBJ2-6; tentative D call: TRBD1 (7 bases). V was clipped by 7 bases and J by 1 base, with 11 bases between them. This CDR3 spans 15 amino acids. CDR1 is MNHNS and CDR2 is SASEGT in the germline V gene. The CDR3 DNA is TGTGCCAGCACACCAGGGGGGTCTGGGGCCAACGTCCTGACTTTC. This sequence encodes CASTPGGSGANVLTF.

In nucleotides, the CDR3 is TGTGCCAGCAGGATACAGGGTCAGGATGAGCAGTTCTTC. The encoded protein is CASRIQGQDEQFF. The chain is built from TRBV6-1 and TRBJ2-1, with a possible D match to TRBD1 (6 bases). Trimming cost V 6 bases and J 8 bases, with 14 bases left between them. CDR1 MNHNS and CDR2 SASEGT come from the germline V gene. This CDR3 comprises 13 residues.

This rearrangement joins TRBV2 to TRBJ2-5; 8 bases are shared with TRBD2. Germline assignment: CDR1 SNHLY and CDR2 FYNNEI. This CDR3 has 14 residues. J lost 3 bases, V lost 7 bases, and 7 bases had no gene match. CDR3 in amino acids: CASKDGGLEETQYF. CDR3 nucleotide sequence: TGTGCCAGCAAGGACGGGGGACTAGAAGAGACCCAGTACTTC.